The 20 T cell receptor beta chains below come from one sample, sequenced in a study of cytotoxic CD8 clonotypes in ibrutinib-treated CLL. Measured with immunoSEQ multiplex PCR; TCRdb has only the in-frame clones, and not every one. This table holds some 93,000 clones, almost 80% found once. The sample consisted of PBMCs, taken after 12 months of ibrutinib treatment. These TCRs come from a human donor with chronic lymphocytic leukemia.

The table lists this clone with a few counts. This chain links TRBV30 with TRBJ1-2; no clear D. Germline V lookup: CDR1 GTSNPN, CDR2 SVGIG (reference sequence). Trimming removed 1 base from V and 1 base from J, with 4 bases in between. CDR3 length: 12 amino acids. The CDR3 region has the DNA TGTGCCTGGAGTGGACATAACTATGGCTACACCTTC. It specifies CAWSGHNYGYTF.

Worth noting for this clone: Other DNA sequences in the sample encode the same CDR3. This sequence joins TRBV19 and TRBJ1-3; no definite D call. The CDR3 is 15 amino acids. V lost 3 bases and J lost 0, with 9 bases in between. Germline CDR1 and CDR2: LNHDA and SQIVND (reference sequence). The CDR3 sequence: CASSIRTVSGNTIYF. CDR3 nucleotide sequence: TGTGCCAGTAGTATCCGGACGGTCTCTGGAAACACCATATATTTT. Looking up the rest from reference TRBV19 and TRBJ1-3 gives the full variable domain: DGGITQSPKYLFRKEGQNVTLSCEQNLNHDAMYWYRQDPGQGLRLIYYSQIVNDFQKGDIAEGYSVSREKKESFPLTVTSAQKNPTAFYLCASSIRTVSGNTIYFGEGSWLTVV.

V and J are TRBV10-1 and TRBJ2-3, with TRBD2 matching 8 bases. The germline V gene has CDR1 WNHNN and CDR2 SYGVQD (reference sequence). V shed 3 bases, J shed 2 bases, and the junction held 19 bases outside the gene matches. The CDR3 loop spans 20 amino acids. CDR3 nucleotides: TGCGCCAGCAGTGACCGACTAGCGAACATGGGTGTGACACACACAGATACGCAGTATTTT. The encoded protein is CASSDRLANMGVTHTDTQYF.

CDR3 residues: CASSIMVRGAAYNEQFF. The CDR3 DNA sequence: TGTGCCAGTAGTATAATGGTTCGGGGGGCGGCCTACAATGAGCAGTTCTTC. The rearrangement joins TRBV19 to TRBJ2-1, with a possible D match to TRBD2 (7 bases). Trimming removed 2 bases at V and 2 bases at J, with 16 bases between. The CDR3 is made up of 17 amino acids. The germline CDR1 and CDR2 sequences are LNHDA and SQIVND (reference sequence).

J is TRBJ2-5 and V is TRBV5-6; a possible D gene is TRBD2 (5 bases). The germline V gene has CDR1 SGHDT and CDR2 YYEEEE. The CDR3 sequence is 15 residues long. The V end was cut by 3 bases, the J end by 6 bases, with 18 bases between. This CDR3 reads CASSSTGGSLKTQYF. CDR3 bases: TGTGCCAGCAGCTCGACCGGAGGTAGCTTAAAGACCCAGTACTTC.

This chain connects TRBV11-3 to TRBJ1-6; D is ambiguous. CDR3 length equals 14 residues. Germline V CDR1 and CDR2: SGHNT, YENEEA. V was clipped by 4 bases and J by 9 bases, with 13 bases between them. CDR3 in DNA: TGTGCCAGCAGCTCAATTACACTGGGTTCACCCCTCCACTTT. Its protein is CASSSITLGSPLHF.

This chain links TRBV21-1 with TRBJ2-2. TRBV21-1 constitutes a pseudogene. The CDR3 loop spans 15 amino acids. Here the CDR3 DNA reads TGTGCCAGCAGCAAAAGGCAGGAGCTTACCGGGGAGCTGTTTTTT. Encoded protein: CASSKRQELTGELFF.

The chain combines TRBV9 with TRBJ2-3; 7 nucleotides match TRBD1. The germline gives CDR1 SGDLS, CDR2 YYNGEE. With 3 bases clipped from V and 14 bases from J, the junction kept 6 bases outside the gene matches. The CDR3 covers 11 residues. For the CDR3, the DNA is TGTGCCAGCAGCGATCCACAGGGGATGTATTTT. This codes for CASSDPQGMYF.

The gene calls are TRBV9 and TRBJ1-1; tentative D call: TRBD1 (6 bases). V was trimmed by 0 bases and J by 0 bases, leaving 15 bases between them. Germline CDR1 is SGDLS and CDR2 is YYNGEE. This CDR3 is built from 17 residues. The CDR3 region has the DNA TGTGCCAGCAGCGTAGGTGTAGGGGACATCCTGAACACTGAAGCTTTCTTT. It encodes CASSVGVGDILNTEAFF.

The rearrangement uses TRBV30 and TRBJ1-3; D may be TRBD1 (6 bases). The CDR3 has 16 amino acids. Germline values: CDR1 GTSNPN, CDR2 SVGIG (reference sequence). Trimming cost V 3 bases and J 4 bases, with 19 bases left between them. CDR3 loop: CAWSIRGSQMGNTIYF. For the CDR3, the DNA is TGTGCCTGGAGCATCAGGGGCAGTCAAATGGGAAACACCATATATTTT.

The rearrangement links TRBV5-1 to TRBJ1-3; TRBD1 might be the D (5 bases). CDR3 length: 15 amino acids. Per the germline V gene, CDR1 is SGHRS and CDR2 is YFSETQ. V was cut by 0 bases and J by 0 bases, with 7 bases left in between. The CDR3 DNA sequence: TGCGCCAGCAGCTTGGTAGGGGCCTCTGGAAACACCATATATTTT. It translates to CASSLVGASGNTIYF. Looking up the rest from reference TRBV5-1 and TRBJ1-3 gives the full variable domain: KAGVTQTPRYLIKTRGQQVTLSCSPISGHRSVSWYQQTPGQGLQFLFEYFSETQRNKGNFPGRFSGRQFSNSRSEMNVSTLELGDSALYLCASSLVGASGNTIYFGEGSWLTVV.

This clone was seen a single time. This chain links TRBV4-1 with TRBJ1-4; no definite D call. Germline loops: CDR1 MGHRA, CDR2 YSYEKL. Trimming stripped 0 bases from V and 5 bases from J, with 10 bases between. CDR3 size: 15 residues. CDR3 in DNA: TGCGCCAGCAGCCAAGACTACGGGCAGAATGAAAAACTGTTTTTT. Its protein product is CASSQDYGQNEKLFF.

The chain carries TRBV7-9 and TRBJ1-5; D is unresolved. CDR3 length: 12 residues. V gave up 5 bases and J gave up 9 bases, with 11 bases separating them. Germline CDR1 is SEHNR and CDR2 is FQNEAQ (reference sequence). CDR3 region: CASSQGLGPQHF. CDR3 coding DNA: TGTGCCAGCAGCCAAGGACTTGGGCCCCAGCATTTT.

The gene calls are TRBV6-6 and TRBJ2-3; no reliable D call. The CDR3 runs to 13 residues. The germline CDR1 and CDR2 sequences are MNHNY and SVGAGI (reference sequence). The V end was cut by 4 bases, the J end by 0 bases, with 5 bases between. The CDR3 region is CASSFGSTDTQYF. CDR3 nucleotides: TGTGCCAGCAGTTTTGGGAGCACAGATACGCAGTATTTT.

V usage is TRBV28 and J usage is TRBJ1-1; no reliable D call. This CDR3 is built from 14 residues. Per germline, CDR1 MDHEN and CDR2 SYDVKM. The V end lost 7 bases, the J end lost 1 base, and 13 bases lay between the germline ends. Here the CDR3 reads CASTRLRTNTEAFF. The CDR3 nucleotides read TGTGCCAGCACCAGACTAAGAACGAACACTGAAGCTTTCTTT. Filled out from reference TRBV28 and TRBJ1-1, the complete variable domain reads DVKVTQSSRYLVKRTGEKVFLECVQDMDHENMFWYRQDPGLGLRLIYFSYDVKMKEKGDIPEGYSVSREKKERFSLILESASTNQTSMYLCASTRLRTNTEAFFGQGTRLTVV.

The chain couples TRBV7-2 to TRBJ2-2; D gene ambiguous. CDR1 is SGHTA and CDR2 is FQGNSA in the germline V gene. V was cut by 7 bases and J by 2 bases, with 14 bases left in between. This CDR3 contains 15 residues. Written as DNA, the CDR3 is TGTGCCAGCATTCTGGTGGCCGCAAACACCGGGGAGCTGTTTTTT. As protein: CASILVAANTGELFF. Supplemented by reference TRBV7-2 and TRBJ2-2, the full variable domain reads GAGVSQSPSNKVTEKGKDVELRCDPISGHTALYWYRQSLGQGLEFLIYFQGNSAPDKSGLPSDRFSAERTGGSVSTLTIQRTQQEDSAVYLCASILVAANTGELFFGEGSRLTVL.

CDR3 nucleotide sequence: TGCGCCAGCAGCCCCGGGACTAGCGGGGGGGCGGCAGATACGCAGTATTTT. Translating gives CASSPGTSGGAADTQYF. The chain joins TRBV10-2 to TRBJ2-3, with 16 bases that match TRBD2. The CDR3 is 17 residues long. CDR1 is WSHSY, CDR2 SAAADI, per germline. J lost 4 bases, V lost 6 bases, and 7 bases had no gene match.

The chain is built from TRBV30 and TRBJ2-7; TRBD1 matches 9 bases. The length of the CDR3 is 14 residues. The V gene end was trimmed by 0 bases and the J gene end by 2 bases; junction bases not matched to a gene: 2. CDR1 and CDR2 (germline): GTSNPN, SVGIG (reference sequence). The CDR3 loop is CAWSVGTGTYEQYF. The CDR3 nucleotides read TGTGCCTGGAGTGTAGGGACAGGGACCTACGAGCAGTACTTC.

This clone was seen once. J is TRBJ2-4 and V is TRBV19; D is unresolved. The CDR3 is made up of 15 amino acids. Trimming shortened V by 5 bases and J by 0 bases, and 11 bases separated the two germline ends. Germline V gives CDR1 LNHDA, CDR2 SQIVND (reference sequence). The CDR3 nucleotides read TGTGCCAGTAGTGCACTCGACCAAGCCAAAAACATTCAGTACTTC. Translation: CASSALDQAKNIQYF.

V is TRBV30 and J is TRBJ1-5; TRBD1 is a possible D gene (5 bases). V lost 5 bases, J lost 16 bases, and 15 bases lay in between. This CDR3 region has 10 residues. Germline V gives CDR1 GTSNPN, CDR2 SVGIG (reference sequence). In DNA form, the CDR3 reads TGTGCCTGGGTACAGGTTTGGAGACATTTT. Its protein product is CAWVQVWRHF.